This is a list of T cell receptor beta chains from one sample in a study of blood T cell repertoires in COVID-19. Using immunoSEQ multiplex PCR, the repertoire was profiled, and TCRdb retains in-frame clones only, with some absent. The repertoire holds some 400,000 clones, with approximately 92% as singletons. Material for sequencing was PBMCs or T cells enriched from blood (not recorded which). These receptors were obtained from a man in his thirties or forties who had recovered from COVID-19. Each CDR3 is given with its conserved first and last residue. The D gene is left open where the match is weak. Expanded clones get a size class; other rows say once, few or many, or leave the size out.

CDR3nt	CDR3aa	d_gene	abundance	v_gene	j_gene
TGTGCCAGCAGCCAAATACAGGGGACTGAAGCTTTCTTT	CASSQIQGTEAFF	TRBD1	few	TRBV14	TRBJ1-1
TGTGCCAGCAGCTTAGCCCCTGGCGGGACCTCCTACGAGCAGTACTTC	CASSLAPGGTSYEQYF	NA	NA	TRBV11-1	TRBJ2-7
TGTGCTAGTGGCACAGGGGCCCTACCAGCCTATGGCTACACCTTC	CASGTGALPAYGYTF	TRBD1	NA	TRBV12-5	TRBJ1-2
TGTGCCAGCAGCAAAGATGTGGAGGGAAAATTGAACACTGAAGCTTTCTTT	CASSKDVEGKLNTEAFF	NA	once	TRBV21-1	TRBJ1-1
TGTGCCAGCAGCGCCGGGGGACCAGCTCTCTACAATGAGCAGTTCTTC	CASSAGGPALYNEQFF	NA	NA	TRBV5-6	TRBJ2-1
TGTGCCTGGAGTGGCGGGAGGGCTAGTGAGCAGTTCTTC	CAWSGGRASEQFF	TRBD2	NA	TRBV30	TRBJ2-1
TGTGCCACCAGTGATACAGGGGGCGCGGGACGGGAGACCCAGTACTTC	CATSDTGGAGRETQYF	TRBD1	NA	TRBV24-1	TRBJ2-5
TGTGCCAGCAGCCTCCAGCAGGTGAACACTGAAGCTTTCTTT	CASSLQQVNTEAFF	NA	NA	TRBV3-1/TRBV3-2	TRBJ1-1
TGTGCCAGCAGCCAAGAAGGGACAAAGCCGGGAAACACCATATATTTT	CASSQEGTKPGNTIYF	NA	NA	TRBV4-2	TRBJ1-3
TGTGCCAGCAAGTTCCTGGCAGGTGGCTACACCTTC	CASKFLAGGYTF	NA	NA	TRBV28	TRBJ1-2
TGTGCCAGCTCAGCCGTGGGGCTCCCAGAGACCCAGTACTTC	CASSAVGLPETQYF	NA	NA	TRBV18	TRBJ2-5
TGTGCCAGTAGTATAGTCGCCGAGGTACGGTCCAACTATGGCTACACCTTC	CASSIVAEVRSNYGYTF	NA	NA	TRBV19	TRBJ1-2
TGTGCCTGGAGCAGAGCGGGGGGGAGGATCTCCTACAATGAGCAGTTCTTC	CAWSRAGGRISYNEQFF	TRBD2	NA	TRBV30	TRBJ2-1
TGTGCCAGCAGTTATGGGCGAGAGACCCAGTACTTC	CASSYGRETQYF	NA	NA	TRBV6-5	TRBJ2-5
TGTGCCAGCAGCCTCAGACAGGGTTGGGAGACCCAGTACTTC	CASSLRQGWETQYF	TRBD1	NA	TRBV6-5	TRBJ2-5
TGCGCCAGCAGTGAGTCGCTTAGCGGACTCTACAATGAGCAGTTCTTC	CASSESLSGLYNEQFF	NA	NA	TRBV10-1	TRBJ2-1
TGTGCCAGCAATGCAGGGACAACCTACGAGCAGTACTTC	CASNAGTTYEQYF	NA	NA	TRBV6-5	TRBJ2-7